This T cell receptor (beta chain) was documented in a study of radiation and T cells in renal cell carcinoma (TCRdb year 2020). Concerning the study at large: In total, approximately 55 samples, comprising approximately 26 tumors and approximately 27 peripheral blood samples, were subjected to TCR beta sequencing. In the approximately 57 samples combined, some 4,100,000 unique CDR3 nucleotide sequences were found, encoding 2 million to 3 million unique CDR3 amino acid sequences. Findings and caveats that apply to the study as a whole: Irradiated tumors contained more dominant CDR3 motifs, and these motifs occupied a larger share of the repertoire than in control tumors. Higher TCR clonality was observed in irradiated tumors than in controls, with an average of about 50% of the repertoire accounted for by the top 100 clonotypes, compared with around 40% in nephrectomy-only tumors. Only small tumor regions of roughly 1.1 g were available, so intratumoral heterogeneity was not captured. With a single-armed trial design, the study had no way to address how radiation dose or scheduling affects the TCR repertoire.

Following the manufacturer's recommendations, the immunoSEQ kit was used to generate TCR beta libraries from genomic DNA. To prepare the libraries, a first multiplex PCR with proprietary primers was run, followed by a second PCR that added unique barcodes, and a bead cleanup was done after each round. A kit-provided positive control reaction and a negative control reaction were included in every sample batch. The final libraries were assessed on an Agilent 4200 TapeStation D1000 ScreenTape, pooled by volume, and quantified by qPCR. Sequencing was performed on an Illumina NextSeq500 with a MidOutput 150-cycle cartridge, and 156 Read1 and 15 Index1 cycles were run with kit custom primers. The pooled library was loaded at roughly 0.94 pM with an approximately 18% PhiX control spike-in. The paper's data handling went like this. The vendor-processed data were analyzed in R, and a clonotype was defined as all T cells that share the same CDR3 nucleotide sequence. For clone abundance analyses, frequencies were normalized to the 10,000 most abundant clones per sample. Before analysis, public T cell clones were removed, and these numbered fewer than five per sample on average. Dominant motif analysis used ImmunoMap with the PAM10 matrix, gap penalty 30 and homology threshold 0.3; motifs with cumulative frequency at least 0.01 counted as dominant. Drawn from immuneACCESS, this table holds only the in-frame rearrangements with V and J called that TCRdb kept. Clones are partly lost; checked studies trace under half to an unresolved V gene and leave the rest unexplained. That table supplies the V and J calls and clone size; D and trimming were determined from the DNA. The sample table contains about 8,100 clones; only one count was recorded for less than 80% of them. The top ten clones comprise around 21% of the sample.

The sample's time point label, in plain terms: tumor resected at nephrectomy. What this sample's treatment or condition label stands for: treatment-naive control, cytoreductive nephrectomy. Control tumors came from treatment-naive renal cell carcinoma patients who underwent cytoreductive nephrectomy without prior radiation. Every patient's renal cell carcinoma showed clear cell pathology. The control tumors sequenced for TCR were resected between 2011 and 2014 from approximately ten males and a few females whose median age was around 60 years (range roughly 40 to 85). Tumors were dissociated mechanically, digested with collagenase/hyaluronidase at 37 degrees C, processed in gentleMACS C tubes, and stored in liquid nitrogen. Genomic DNA for TCR sequencing was prepared using the QIAamp DNA Blood Mini Kit (Qiagen). Only samples passing all quality control checks were included in the analyses. As concerns this clone: Its antigen is currently not known. Base qualities are not recorded, but no much larger clone differs from it by a single base.

The receptor was derived from a man aged 55 to 70 with renal cell carcinoma. The source material was tumor tissue, sampled from a patient whose treatment was nephrectomy without radiotherapy.

The CDR3 protein: CASSQGSGSLNSPLHF. The sequenced DNA is TGCGCCAGCAGCCAAGGAAGCGGGTCCTTAAATTCACCCCTCCACTTT. The sequence links TRBV4-3 to TRBJ1-6, with the D gene uncertain. The CDR3, cysteine through phenylalanine, is 16 amino acids long. Only the CDR3 DNA stays, 48 bases, in frame from base 1. The germline V gene encodes CDR1 LGHNA and CDR2 YSLEER. The V end loses 1 base and the J end loses 7 bases, and a stretch of 14 bases separates them.